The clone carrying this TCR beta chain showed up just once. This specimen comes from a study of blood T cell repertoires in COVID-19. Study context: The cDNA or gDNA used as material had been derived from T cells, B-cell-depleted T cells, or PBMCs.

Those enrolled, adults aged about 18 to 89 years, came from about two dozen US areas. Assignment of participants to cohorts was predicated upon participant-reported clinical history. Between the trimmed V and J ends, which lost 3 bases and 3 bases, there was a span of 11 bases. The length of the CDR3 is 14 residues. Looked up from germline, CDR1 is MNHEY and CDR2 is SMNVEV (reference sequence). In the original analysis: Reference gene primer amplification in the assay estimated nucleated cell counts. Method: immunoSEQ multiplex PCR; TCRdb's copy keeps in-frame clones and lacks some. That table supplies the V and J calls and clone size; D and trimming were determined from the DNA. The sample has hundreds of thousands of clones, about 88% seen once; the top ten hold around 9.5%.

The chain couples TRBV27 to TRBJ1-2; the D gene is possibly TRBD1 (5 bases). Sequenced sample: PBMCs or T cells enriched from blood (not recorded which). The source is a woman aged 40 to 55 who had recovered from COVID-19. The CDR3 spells CASSLRQGYYGYTF. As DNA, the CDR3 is TGTGCCAGCAGTTTGAGGCAGGGCTACTATGGCTACACCTTC.